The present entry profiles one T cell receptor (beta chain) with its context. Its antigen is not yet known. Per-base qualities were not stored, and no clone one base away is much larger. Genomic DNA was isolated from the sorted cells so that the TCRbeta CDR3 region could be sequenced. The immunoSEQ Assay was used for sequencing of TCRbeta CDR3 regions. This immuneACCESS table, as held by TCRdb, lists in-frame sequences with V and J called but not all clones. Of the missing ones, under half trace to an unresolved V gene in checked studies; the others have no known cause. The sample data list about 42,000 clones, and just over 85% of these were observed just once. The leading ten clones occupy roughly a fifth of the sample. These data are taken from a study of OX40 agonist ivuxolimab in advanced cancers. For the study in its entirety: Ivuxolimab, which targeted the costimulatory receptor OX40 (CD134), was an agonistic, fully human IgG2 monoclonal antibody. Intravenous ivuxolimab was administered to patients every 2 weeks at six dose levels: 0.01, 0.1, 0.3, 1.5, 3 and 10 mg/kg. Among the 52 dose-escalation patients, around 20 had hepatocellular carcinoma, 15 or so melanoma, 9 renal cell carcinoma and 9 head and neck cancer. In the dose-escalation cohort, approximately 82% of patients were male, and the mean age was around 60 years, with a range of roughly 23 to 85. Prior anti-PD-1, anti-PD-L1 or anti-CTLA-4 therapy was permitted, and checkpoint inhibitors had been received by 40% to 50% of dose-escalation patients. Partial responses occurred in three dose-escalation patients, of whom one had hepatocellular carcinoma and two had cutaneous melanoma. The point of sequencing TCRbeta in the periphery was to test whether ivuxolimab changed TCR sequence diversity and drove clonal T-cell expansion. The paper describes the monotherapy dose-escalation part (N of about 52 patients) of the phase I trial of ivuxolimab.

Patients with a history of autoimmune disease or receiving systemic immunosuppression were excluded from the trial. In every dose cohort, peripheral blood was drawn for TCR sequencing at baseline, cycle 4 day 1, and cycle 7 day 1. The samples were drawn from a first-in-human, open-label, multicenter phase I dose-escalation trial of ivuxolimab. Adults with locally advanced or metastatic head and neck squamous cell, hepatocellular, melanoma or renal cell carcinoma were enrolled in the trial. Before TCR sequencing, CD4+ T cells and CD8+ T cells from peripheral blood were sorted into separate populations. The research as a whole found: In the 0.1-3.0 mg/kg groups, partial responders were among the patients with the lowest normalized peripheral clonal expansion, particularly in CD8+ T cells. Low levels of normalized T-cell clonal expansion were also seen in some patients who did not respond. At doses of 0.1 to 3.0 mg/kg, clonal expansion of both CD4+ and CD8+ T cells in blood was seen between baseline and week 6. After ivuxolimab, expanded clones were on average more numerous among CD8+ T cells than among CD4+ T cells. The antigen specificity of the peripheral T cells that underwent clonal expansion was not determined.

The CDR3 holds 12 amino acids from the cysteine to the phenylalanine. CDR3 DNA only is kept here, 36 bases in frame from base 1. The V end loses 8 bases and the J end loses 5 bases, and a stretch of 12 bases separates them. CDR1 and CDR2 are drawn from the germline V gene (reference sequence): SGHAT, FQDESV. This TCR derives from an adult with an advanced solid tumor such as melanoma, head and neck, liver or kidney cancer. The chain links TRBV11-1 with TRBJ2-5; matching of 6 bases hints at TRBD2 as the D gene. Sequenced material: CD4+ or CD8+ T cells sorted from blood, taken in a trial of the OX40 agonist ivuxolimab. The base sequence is TGTGCCAGCGGGACTTTAGGGGAGACCCAGTACTTC. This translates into CASGTLGETQYF.